The 9 T cell receptor beta chains given below trace back to one sample, sequenced in a study of patients and donors after allogeneic stem cell transplantation. Using its own MiXCR run on the RT-PCR reads, TCRdb lists one record per CDR3 protein. The data hold 800,000 to 1,000,000 distinct CDR3 sequences, with over 15% observed a single time. The sequencing sample was made of blood, either unsorted or a sorted T cell fraction (not recorded which). These receptors originate from a human donor who was either an allogeneic HSCT recipient or a stem cell or donor lymphocyte infusion donor (not recorded which). It is not recorded whose cells these are; they may come from a transplant donor.

In this sample, this clonotype turned up once. The chain uses TRBV18 and TRBJ2-5; D is unresolved. This CDR3 region has 13 residues. In germline, CDR1 is KGHSH, CDR2 LQKENI. With 3 bases removed from V and 3 bases from J, the gap between germline ends came to 8 bases. The CDR3 sequence: CASSPKEEETQYF. The DNA for the CDR3 is TGTGCCAGCTCACCTAAAGAAGAAGAGACCCAGTACTTC.

J is TRBJ1-1 and V is TRBV7-7; D call uncertain. CDR3 length: 13 residues. The V gene lost 3 bases and the J gene lost 0 bases, with 5 bases spanning the gap. CDR1 and CDR2 from the germline V gene are SSHAT and FNYEAQ (reference sequence). The CDR3 coding sequence is TGTGCCAGCAGCTTTAGCCTGAACACTGAAGCTTTCTTT. This encodes CASSFSLNTEAFF.

The table lists this clonotype with a few counts. The chain couples TRBV20-1 to TRBJ2-3; tentative D call: TRBD1 (6 bases). The CDR3 sequence is 12 residues long. The germline gives CDR1 DFQATT, CDR2 SNEGSKA (reference sequence). The ends were cut back, 7 bases at V and 4 bases at J, with 12 bases in the middle. CDR3 sequence (DNA): TGCAGTGGAGGACAGCACCCAGATACGCAGTATTTT. It codes for CSGGQHPDTQYF.

The chain has TRBV12-3 or TRBV12-4 and TRBJ2-7; 9 bases match TRBD2. V lost 5 bases and J lost 3; bases outside the gene matches: 11. This CDR3 comprises 16 residues. The CDR3 region has the DNA TGTGCCAGCAGTCTCATCGGACTAGCGCAGAACTACGAGCAGTACTTC. Translated: CASSLIGLAQNYEQYF.

The table lists this clonotype with a few counts. The J gene is TRBJ2-3, the V gene TRBV18; 12 positions agree with TRBD2. The CDR3 is 18 amino acids. From germline, CDR1 is KGHSH and CDR2 LQKENI. Trimming removed 4 bases from V and 7 bases from J; junction bases left unmatched: 15. The CDR3 region has the DNA TGTGCCAGCTCACTCAAACCTGGACTAGCGGGGCGAACAAATACGCAGTATTTT. Its translation: CASSLKPGLAGRTNTQYF.

This clonotype showed up just a few times. V is TRBV6-1 and J is TRBJ2-5; no clear D. Looked up from germline, CDR1 is MNHNS and CDR2 is SASEGT. The ends were cut back, 6 bases at V and 5 bases at J, with 13 bases in the middle. The CDR3 contains 13 residues. Here the CDR3 DNA reads TGTGCCAGCAGGGTCCGGGCAGCCGAGACCCAGTACTTC. Protein product: CASRVRAAETQYF.

The chain carries TRBV18 and TRBJ1-5; D ambiguous. Germline V CDR1 and CDR2: KGHSH, LQKENI. V lost 6 bases and J lost 3, with 9 bases in between. The CDR3 sequence is 13 residues long. CDR3: CASSHSDNQPQHF. Here the CDR3 DNA reads TGTGCCAGCTCTCACAGTGACAATCAGCCCCAGCATTTT.

The chain couples TRBV6-1 to TRBJ2-3; TRBD2 aligns across 8 bases. Germline lookup yields CDR1 MNHNS and CDR2 SASEGT. The V and J ends lost 3 bases and 2 bases, in that order; junction bases with no gene match: 4. The CDR3 spans 15 residues. The CDR3 loop is CASSDTGGITDTQYF. The DNA for the CDR3 is TGTGCCAGCAGTGACACGGGAGGGATCACAGATACGCAGTATTTT.

In its sample, this clonotype was seen a few times. V usage is TRBV12-3 or TRBV12-4 and J usage is TRBJ1-2; D may be TRBD1 (5 bases). There are 14 residues in the CDR3. Trimming left V 7 bases short and J 0 bases short, with 12 bases between. The CDR3 nucleotides are TGTGCCAGCACCTGGGGGGGAACTAACTATGGCTACACCTTC. This sequence encodes CASTWGGTNYGYTF.